Below, 30 T cell receptor beta chains from the same sample are listed, as sequenced in a study of blood T cell repertoires in COVID-19. Using immunoSEQ multiplex PCR, the repertoire was profiled, and TCRdb retains in-frame clones only, with some absent. This sample has under 85,000 clones, with 60% to 85% found just once. Sequenced input: peripheral blood. These receptors originate from a human donor in a cohort sampled during active COVID-19.

This clone was seen once. J is TRBJ2-1 and V is TRBV5-4; 10 bases match TRBD2. V was clipped by 7 bases and J by 5 bases; unmatched bases: 6. This CDR3 has 14 residues. Germline V gene lookup returns CDR1 SGHNT and CDR2 YYREEE (reference sequence). CDR3 residues: CASGASGGDNEQFF. CDR3 DNA: TGTGCCAGCGGGGCTAGCGGGGGAGACAATGAGCAGTTCTTC.

The chain links TRBV5-1 to TRBJ1-1; possibly TRBD1 for D (5 bases). This CDR3 spans 15 amino acids. Germline CDR1 reads SGHRS; CDR2 reads YFSETQ. V lost 4 bases, J lost 6 bases, and 19 bases lay in between. The CDR3 DNA is TGCGCCAGCAGCCCCGGACGTTTAGGGGTGGCTGAAGCTTTCTTT. Its protein product is CASSPGRLGVAEAFF.

This clone occurred a few times. The V and J genes are TRBV6-5 and TRBJ1-1; 7 bases fit TRBD1. The germline gives CDR1 MNHEY, CDR2 SVGAGI. The CDR3 is made up of 14 amino acids. Trimming cost V 7 bases and J 4 bases; bases outside gene matches: 9. CDR3 nucleotides: TGTGCCAGCACCCACCAGGGGGATGGCACTGAAGCTTTCTTT. Encoded protein: CASTHQGDGTEAFF.

This clone has a count of ten or more. CDR3 amino acids: CASSTRQGHEQYF. The CDR3 nucleotides read TGTGCCAGCAGCACCAGACAGGGCCACGAGCAGTACTTC. The chain links TRBV11-3 to TRBJ2-7, with TRBD1 matching over 7 bases. This CDR3 contains 13 residues. The J segment lost 5 bases and the V segment lost 5 bases, leaving 6 bases of the junction unmatched. Looked up from germline, CDR1 is SGHNT and CDR2 is YENEEA.

This chain uses TRBV4-1 with TRBJ1-6; possible D gene TRBD1, 6 bases. The CDR3 has 18 residues. Trimming cost V 0 bases and J 0 bases, with 12 bases left between them. The germline V gene has CDR1 MGHRA and CDR2 YSYEKL. The CDR3 region has the DNA TGCGCCAGCAGCCAAGAGGCAGGGGATAACTCCTATAATTCACCCCTCCACTTT. Its protein is CASSQEAGDNSYNSPLHF.

This chain joins TRBV6-6 and TRBJ2-1; 9 bases map to TRBD1. CDR1 and CDR2 (germline): MNHNY, SVGAGI (reference sequence). The CDR3 has 13 amino acids. The V segment lost 6 bases and the J segment 15 bases; nucleotides outside the gene matches: 12. For the CDR3, the DNA is TGTGCCAGCAGGCGGAACCCGGGACAGGGATGGTTCTTC. It specifies CASRRNPGQGWFF.

The chain joins TRBV10-1 to TRBJ1-3; the D is unclear. V gave up 6 bases and J gave up 0 bases, with 15 bases separating them. The germline CDR1 and CDR2 sequences are WNHNN and SYGVQD (reference sequence). CDR3 length: 16 amino acids. CDR3 in DNA: TGCGCCAGCAGCGGACCAAACGGGAGCTCTGGAAACACCATATATTTT. The encoded protein is CASSGPNGSSGNTIYF.

The chain has TRBV2 and TRBJ2-3, with 9 positions matching TRBD1. The CDR3 sequence is 15 residues long. V lost 3 bases and J lost 1; bases outside the gene matches: 2. From germline, CDR1 is SNHLY and CDR2 FYNNEI. CDR3 bases: TGTGCCAGCAGTGACCGGACAGGGGGCACAGATACGCAGTATTTT. Protein product: CASSDRTGGTDTQYF.

The chain carries TRBV13 and TRBJ2-7; a possible D gene is TRBD1 (6 bases). The CDR3 has 14 residues. The V end was cut by 5 bases, the J end by 5 bases, with 16 bases between. Germline V lookup: CDR1 PRHDT, CDR2 FYEKMQ (reference sequence). CDR3 sequence: CASSPQGLEDEQYF. The CDR3 DNA reads as TGTGCCAGCAGCCCGCAGGGGCTTGAGGACGAGCAGTACTTC.

The chain carries TRBV25-1 and TRBJ1-1, with D tentatively TRBD1 (6 bases). V dropped 6 bases and J dropped 4 bases, with 15 bases sitting between them. The germline V gene encodes CDR1 MGHDK and CDR2 SYGVNS. This CDR3 contains 14 residues. CDR3 in DNA: TGTGCCAGCAGCCCCACACTGGGGGCCACTGAAGCTTTCTTT. This codes for CASSPTLGATEAFF.

This chain links TRBV6-5 with TRBJ1-3; D is unclear. This CDR3 region has 13 residues. Trimming took 10 bases from V and 0 from J, leaving 10 bases between them. Looked up from germline, CDR1 is MNHEY and CDR2 is SVGAGI. CDR3 region: CATSTGSGNTIYF. The DNA of the CDR3 is TGTGCCACCTCTACGGGCTCTGGAAACACCATATATTTT.

DNA for the CDR3: TGTGCCAGCAGCTGGGACAGACCTTACCTACGCTCTGGAAACACCATATATTTT. Translation: CASSWDRPYLRSGNTIYF. The gene calls are TRBV7-9 and TRBJ1-3, with 7 bases identical to TRBD1. The CDR3 totals 18 residues. Germline loops: CDR1 SEHNR, CDR2 FQNEAQ (reference sequence). Trimming took 4 bases from V and 0 from J; bases not matched to a gene: 12.

V is TRBV7-8 and J is TRBJ1-5; TRBD1 might be the D (6 bases). This CDR3 has 17 amino acids. V was shortened by 3 bases and J by 0 bases, with 15 bases between the two germline ends. CDR1 and CDR2 from the germline V gene are SGHVS and FQNEAQ. CDR3 coding DNA: TGTGCCAGCAGCTTCTTCGGACAGATCGATAGCAATCAGCCCCAGCATTTT. Translation: CASSFFGQIDSNQPQHF.

The chain carries TRBV5-1 and TRBJ2-7; TRBD1 agrees at 7 bases. The ends lost 3 bases at V and 4 bases at J; junction bases unmatched: 4. The CDR3 contains 13 residues. Germline V gives CDR1 SGHRS, CDR2 YFSETQ. The CDR3 DNA is TGCGCCAGCAGCTCGGGACAGCCATACGAGCAGTACTTC. It translates to CASSSGQPYEQYF.

This chain uses TRBV11-1 with TRBJ1-2; D ambiguous. This CDR3 is 14 amino acids long. V lost 4 bases and J 8 bases, leaving 17 bases between the germline ends. Germline V lookup: CDR1 SGHAT, CDR2 FQDESV (reference sequence). CDR3 nucleotide sequence: TGTGCCAGCAGCTCGCGAGGGAGGCGCGGGGGCTACACCTTC. Translated: CASSSRGRRGGYTF.

In this sample, this clone turned up a few times. The rearrangement joins TRBV6-5 to TRBJ1-1; D may be TRBD1 (6 bases). The germline CDR1 and CDR2 sequences are MNHEY and SVGAGI. The CDR3 length is 13 residues. Trimming removed 2 bases from V and 11 bases from J, with 15 bases in between. The CDR3 protein is CASSYTRQERAFF. The CDR3, as DNA: TGTGCCAGCAGTTACACGAGACAGGAGCGGGCTTTCTTT.

This clone occurred a few times. The V call is TRBV9, the J call TRBJ1-1; no clear D gene. The germline CDR1 and CDR2 sequences are SGDLS and YYNGEE. Trimming shortened V by 0 bases and J by 1 base, and 7 bases separated the two germline ends. The CDR3 consists of 14 residues. DNA for the CDR3: TGTGCCAGCAGCGTAGTGGAGAGGAACACTGAAGCTTTCTTT. Its protein product is CASSVVERNTEAFF.

The chain couples TRBV15 to TRBJ1-6, with a tentative D call TRBD1 (6 bases). The germline CDR1 and CDR2 sequences are LNHNV and YYDKDF (reference sequence). This CDR3 has 16 amino acids. Trimming took off 0 bases at V and 9 bases at J, with 15 bases between the two ends. The CDR3 bases are TGTGCCACCAGCAGAGATAGGGGGACGGCGGGTTCACCCCTCCACTTT. This encodes CATSRDRGTAGSPLHF.

The chain carries TRBV2 and TRBJ1-4; no definite D call. Germline assignment: CDR1 SNHLY and CDR2 FYNNEI. This CDR3 has 14 residues. Trimming stripped 6 bases from V and 0 bases from J, with 8 bases between. In DNA form, the CDR3 reads TGTGCCAGCAGCATACAGACAACTAATGAAAAACTGTTTTTT. This translates into CASSIQTTNEKLFF. Based on the CDR3 plus reference TRBV2 and TRBJ1-4, the full variable domain is EPEVTQTPSHQVTQMGQEVILRCVPISNHLYFYWYRQILGQKVEFLVSFYNNEISEKSEIFDDQFSVERPDGSNFTLKIRSTKLEDSAMYFCASSIQTTNEKLFFGSGTQLSVL.

This clone has more than one count but fewer than ten. The genes are TRBV5-6 and TRBJ1-1; D remains unclear. The CDR3 spans 17 residues. Germline V CDR1 and CDR2: SGHDT, YYEEEE. The ends were cut back, 1 base at V and 0 bases at J, with 16 bases in the middle. CDR3 bases: TGTGCCAGCAGCTTGCCCCCCTGGAGGGTGGTGAACACTGAAGCTTTCTTT. This sequence encodes CASSLPPWRVVNTEAFF.

The chain couples TRBV6-1 to TRBJ2-1, with D possibly TRBD1 on 5 matching bases. The CDR3 length is 14 residues. V was pared by 3 bases and J by 7 bases, with 13 bases between. Germline CDR1 reads MNHNS; CDR2 reads SASEGT. In DNA, the CDR3 is TGTGCCAGCAGTGAGTCCCAGGGCCGGAATGAGCAGTTCTTC. This codes for CASSESQGRNEQFF.

The chain links TRBV27 to TRBJ1-6, with D unclear. In germline, CDR1 is MNHEY, CDR2 SMNVEV (reference sequence). The CDR3 length is 16 residues. Deletions cut 2 bases from V and 0 bases from J, with 8 bases between. The CDR3 nucleotides read TGTGCCAGCAGTTTAGAGGGCACCTCCTATAATTCACCCCTCCACTTT. Translated: CASSLEGTSYNSPLHF.

The chain couples TRBV9 to TRBJ2-1; 14 bases map to TRBD2. Losses at the gene ends were 3 bases for V and 6 bases for J; bases not matched to a gene: 2. Germline CDR1 is SGDLS and CDR2 is YYNGEE. The CDR3 spans 15 residues. The DNA of the CDR3 is TGTGCCAGCAGCGAGGGACTAGCGGGGGTCAATGAGCAGTTCTTC. Translating gives CASSEGLAGVNEQFF.

This clone showed up just once. This rearrangement joins TRBV9 to TRBJ1-1, with a possible D match to TRBD1 (6 bases). The germline V gene has CDR1 SGDLS and CDR2 YYNGEE. The germline V and J ends were trimmed by 2 bases and 2 bases, with 13 bases remaining between them. This CDR3 region has 15 residues. The CDR3 reads CASSVSGQFNTEAFF. In DNA, the CDR3 is TGTGCCAGCAGCGTCTCCGGACAGTTTAACACTGAAGCTTTCTTT. The full variable domain, its missing parts supplied by reference TRBV9 and TRBJ1-1, is DSGVTQTPKHLITATGQRVTLRCSPRSGDLSVYWYQQSLDQGLQFLIQYYNGEERAKGNILERFSAQQFPDLHSELNLSSLELGDSALYFCASSVSGQFNTEAFFGQGTRLTVV.

The chain joins TRBV30 to TRBJ2-7; 8 bases are a match to TRBD1. Per the germline V gene, CDR1 is GTSNPN and CDR2 is SVGIG (reference sequence). The CDR3 is made up of 13 amino acids. Trimming cost V 1 base and J 2 bases; bases outside gene matches: 1. The CDR3 loop reads CAWSGQGPYEQYF. The CDR3 region has the DNA TGTGCCTGGAGTGGACAGGGGCCCTACGAGCAGTACTTC.

The V and J genes are TRBV5-4 and TRBJ2-3; unclear D gene. There are 14 residues in the CDR3. Per germline, CDR1 SGHNT and CDR2 YYREEE (reference sequence). V lost 1 base and J lost 2, with 8 bases in between. As DNA, the CDR3 is TGTGCCAGCAGCTTGTTTTCTTTCACAGATACGCAGTATTTT. Translation: CASSLFSFTDTQYF.

This clone came up once. The J gene is TRBJ2-3, the V gene TRBV5-6; D is unclear. V gave up 0 bases and J gave up 0 bases, with 8 bases separating them. The CDR3 covers 15 residues. In germline, CDR1 is SGHDT, CDR2 YYEEEE. CDR3 nucleotide sequence: TGTGCCAGCAGCTTGGGCCACTTAAGCACAGATACGCAGTATTTT. Translated, it gives CASSLGHLSTDTQYF.

The V gene is TRBV6-5, the J gene TRBJ1-1, with D perhaps matching TRBD1 (6 bases). The CDR3 runs 14 residues. Trimming pared 6 bases from V and 0 bases from J, leaving 11 bases between. Germline-derived CDR1 and CDR2 are MNHEY and SVGAGI. The CDR3 coding sequence is TGTGCCAGCAGCCTTCGACAGGTGAACACTGAAGCTTTCTTT. Translated: CASSLRQVNTEAFF.

V usage is TRBV5-1 and J usage is TRBJ2-7; tentative D call: TRBD2 (6 bases). The CDR3 contains 13 residues. CDR1 and CDR2 (germline): SGHRS, YFSETQ. V dropped 4 bases and J dropped 3 bases, with 11 bases sitting between them. The CDR3 reads CASSAGTHYEQYF. The CDR3 nucleotides read TGCGCCAGCAGCGCCGGGACTCACTACGAGCAGTACTTC.

The V and J genes are TRBV19 and TRBJ1-5; 8 positions match TRBD1. CDR3 length: 15 amino acids. The germline V gene has CDR1 LNHDA and CDR2 SQIVND (reference sequence). Trimming took 6 bases from V and 7 from J; bases not matched to a gene: 11. CDR3 nucleotides: TGTGCCAGTAGCTTTCAGGGGGCCCCTGGGCAGCCCCAGCATTTT. This gives the protein CASSFQGAPGQPQHF. Filled out from reference TRBV19 and TRBJ1-5, the complete variable domain reads DGGITQSPKYLFRKEGQNVTLSCEQNLNHDAMYWYRQDPGQGLRLIYYSQIVNDFQKGDIAEGYSVSREKKESFPLTVTSAQKNPTAFYLCASSFQGAPGQPQHFGDGTRLSIL.